Listed here are 14 T cell receptor beta chains from one sample, sequenced in a study of blood T cell repertoires in COVID-19. Generated by immunoSEQ multiplex PCR, the TCRdb table keeps only in-frame clones and is missing some. The table has approximately 240,000 clones, around four fifths seen once; the top ten hold just under 6.5%. Material for sequencing was peripheral blood. The source is a woman aged 55-75 years with active or convalescent COVID-19.

The chain is built from TRBV4-1 and TRBJ1-5; D ambiguous. The germline gives CDR1 MGHRA, CDR2 YSYEKL. The germline V and J ends were trimmed by 2 bases and 2 bases, with 7 bases remaining between them. CDR3 length: 14 amino acids. The CDR3 region is CASSQSGGNQPQHF. CDR3 coding DNA: TGCGCCAGCAGCCAATCCGGGGGCAATCAGCCCCAGCATTTT.

The V gene is TRBV18, the J gene TRBJ2-3, with 8 bases aligning to TRBD2. The V segment lost 2 bases and the J segment 2 bases; nucleotides outside the gene matches: 3. Looked up from germline, CDR1 is KGHSH and CDR2 is LQKENI. The CDR3 extends over 15 amino acids. CDR3 loop: CASSPSGRYTDTQYF. Here the CDR3 DNA reads TGTGCCAGCTCACCAAGCGGGAGATACACAGATACGCAGTATTTT.

This clone was seen only once. This sequence joins TRBV10-2 and TRBJ2-5; TRBD2 aligns across 15 bases. The CDR3 contains 16 residues. The V segment lost 6 bases and the J segment 4 bases; nucleotides outside the gene matches: 6. Germline V CDR1 and CDR2: WSHSY, SAAADI. This CDR3 reads CASRGLAGGMGETQYF. Here the CDR3 DNA reads TGCGCCAGCAGAGGACTAGCGGGAGGGATGGGAGAGACCCAGTACTTC.

The chain has TRBV19 and TRBJ2-1, with 8 bases aligning to TRBD2. CDR3 size: 18 residues. The junction had 14 bases not matched to a gene; V was cut back by 1 base and J by 6 bases. Per the germline V gene, CDR1 is LNHDA and CDR2 is SQIVND (reference sequence). Here the CDR3 reads CASSIVFGFGRASNEQFF. Written as DNA, the CDR3 is TGTGCCAGTAGTATAGTATTTGGCTTCGGGAGGGCGAGCAATGAGCAGTTCTTC.

The J gene is TRBJ2-3, the V gene TRBV4-1; D is possibly TRBD2 (6 bases). Germline-derived CDR1 and CDR2 are MGHRA and YSYEKL. V lost 0 bases and J lost 1, with 14 bases in between. This CDR3 has 17 amino acids. The CDR3 is CASSQEGVAGRTDTQYF. In DNA, the CDR3 is TGCGCCAGCAGCCAAGAGGGGGTTGCGGGACGCACAGATACGCAGTATTTT.

The chain links TRBV12-2 to TRBJ2-2; the table's D call of TRBD2 was not tested on the DNA. TRBV12-2 is an annotated pseudogene. This CDR3 contains 15 residues. CDR3 nucleotide sequence: TGTGCAAGTCGCGACTGGAGGGGGAACACCGGGGAGCTGTTTTTT. Translating it yields CASRDWRGNTGELFF.

The chain combines TRBV24-1 with TRBJ1-2; possible D gene TRBD1, 6 bases. Germline V gene lookup returns CDR1 KGHDR and CDR2 SFDVKD. The CDR3 runs to 14 residues. V gave up 0 bases and J gave up 6 bases, with 10 bases separating them. CDR3 sequence reads: CATSDLPQGDGYTF. CDR3 nucleotide sequence: TGTGCCACCAGTGATTTGCCACAGGGAGATGGCTACACCTTC.

The chain combines TRBV30 with TRBJ1-4; D perhaps matches TRBD1 (6 bases). V was cut by 5 bases and J by 7 bases, with 17 bases left in between. The germline gives CDR1 GTSNPN, CDR2 SVGIG (reference sequence). The length of the CDR3 is 14 residues. CDR3 nucleotide sequence: TGTGCCTGGGATAGGGGACAAAGGGGTGAAAAACTGTTTTTT. Residues: CAWDRGQRGEKLFF.

The V and J genes are TRBV5-1 and TRBJ2-1; 7 bases fit TRBD1. Trimming at V came to 4 bases and at J to 3 bases, leaving 10 bases not matched to a gene. The CDR3 extends over 16 amino acids. Germline V gives CDR1 SGHRS, CDR2 YFSETQ. The CDR3 protein is CASSTNNRGLYNEQFF. CDR3 DNA sequence: TGCGCCAGCAGCACTAACAACAGGGGCCTCTACAATGAGCAGTTCTTC.

The V gene is TRBV5-1, the J gene TRBJ1-6, with 8 bases that match TRBD1. J lost 6 bases, V lost 4 bases, and 9 bases had no gene match. The CDR3 runs 16 residues. Germline CDR1 reads SGHRS; CDR2 reads YFSETQ. CDR3 DNA: TGCGCCAGCAGCCCCTCTGGACAGGGACTTAATTCACCCCTCCACTTT. The encoded protein is CASSPSGQGLNSPLHF.

V and J are TRBV2 and TRBJ2-1; 7 bases fit TRBD1. In germline, CDR1 is SNHLY, CDR2 FYNNEI. This CDR3 has 12 residues. V shed 7 bases and J 7 bases; nucleotides not matched to a gene: 4. CDR3 sequence (DNA): TGTGCCAGCAACACACAGGGGAATGAGCAGTTCTTC. It translates to CASNTQGNEQFF.

This chain joins TRBV19 and TRBJ2-7; 9 nucleotides align to TRBD2. With V trimmed by 4 bases and J by 2 bases, 9 bases remained unmatched. Germline lookup yields CDR1 LNHDA and CDR2 SQIVND (reference sequence). The CDR3 runs 16 residues. CDR3 bases: TGTGCCAGTAGTAATAGCGGGAGTCCTTCCACCTACGAGCAGTACTTC. It codes for CASSNSGSPSTYEQYF.

Of note for this clone: At one end, the junction sequence differs from germline, possibly due to a read error. The chain recombines TRBV2 with TRBJ2-3; D unclear. The CDR3 runs 14 residues. Per the germline V gene, CDR1 is SNHLY and CDR2 is FYNNEI. The DNA of the CDR3 is TGTGCCAGCAGTGAAATACAGAGCAAAGATACGCAGTATTTT. This gives the protein CASSEIQSKDTQYF. The full variable domain, completed using reference TRBV2 and TRBJ2-3, is EPEVTQTPSHQVTQMGQEVILRCVPISNHLYFYWYRQILGQKVEFLVSFYNNEISEKSEIFDDQFSVERPDGSNFTLKIRSTKLEDSAMYFCASSEIQSKDTQYFGPGTRLTVL.

This clone was seen more than once but under ten times. The chain uses TRBV12-5 and TRBJ1-4, with 7 positions matching TRBD1. In germline, CDR1 is LGHNT, CDR2 FRNRAP. The junction had 15 bases not matched to a gene; V was cut back by 7 bases and J by 1 base. The length of the CDR3 is 18 residues. CDR3 in DNA: TGTGCTAGTGCCCCCTCGGGCAGGGGGTGGCAAACTAATGAAAAACTGTTTTTT. This translates into CASAPSGRGWQTNEKLFF. The full variable domain, completed using reference TRBV12-5 and TRBJ1-4, is DARVTQTPRHKVTEMGQEVTMRCQPILGHNTVFWYRQTMMQGLELLAYFRNRAPLDDSGMPKDRFSAEMPDATLATLKIQPSEPRDSAVYFCASAPSGRGWQTNEKLFFGSGTQLSVL.